A single sample is the source of the 24 T cell receptor beta chains below, sequenced in a study of blood T cell repertoires in COVID-19. Sequencing was performed with immunoSEQ multiplex PCR; in TCRdb, only in-frame clones are kept and a portion is missing. The table has hundreds of thousands of clones, about 85% seen once. Sequencing was performed on peripheral blood. The receptors derive from a woman under 30 with acute or convalescent COVID-19.

V is TRBV5-1 and J is TRBJ1-6; no clear D. The CDR3 runs to 14 residues. The germline CDR1 and CDR2 sequences are SGHRS and YFSETQ. V lost 0 bases, J lost 10 bases, and 11 bases lay in between. The CDR3: CASSLEWTRSPLHF. DNA of the CDR3: TGCGCCAGCAGCTTGGAGTGGACTCGATCACCCCTCCACTTT.

The chain has TRBV10-1 and TRBJ1-1, with a weak D call TRBD1 (5 bases). Germline V gene data show CDR1 as WNHNN and CDR2 as SYGVQD (reference sequence). V lost 4 bases, J lost 5 bases, and 11 bases lay in between. The CDR3 is 13 amino acids. As DNA, the CDR3 is TGCGCCAGCAGTGGGGGCGGACAAACTGAAGCTTTCTTT. This codes for CASSGGGQTEAFF.

The chain links TRBV30 to TRBJ1-5; TRBD1 matches 7 bases. V was pared by 3 bases and J by 4 bases, with 6 bases of the junction left unmatched. The germline CDR1 and CDR2 sequences are GTSNPN and SVGIG (reference sequence). The CDR3 sequence is 14 residues long. CDR3 residues: CAWRSTGVNQPQHF. In DNA form, the CDR3 reads TGTGCCTGGAGAAGCACAGGGGTAAATCAGCCCCAGCATTTT.

This chain uses TRBV19 with TRBJ2-1; 10 nucleotides align to TRBD2. Per germline, CDR1 LNHDA and CDR2 SQIVND (reference sequence). Trimming took 8 bases from V and 9 from J; bases not matched to a gene: 13. The CDR3 contains 15 residues. The DNA of the CDR3 is TGTGCCAGTTACAGAGGTCTAGCGGGAGTCAGTGAGCAGTTCTTC. Translating it yields CASYRGLAGVSEQFF.

The chain recombines TRBV11-2 with TRBJ2-3, with a weak D call TRBD1 (6 bases). The V end was cut by 2 bases, the J end by 1 base, with 10 bases between. CDR1 is SGHAT, CDR2 FQNNGV, per germline. This CDR3 contains 15 residues. The CDR3 sequence is CASSLPGVRTDTQYF. CDR3 DNA: TGTGCCAGCAGCTTACCAGGGGTCCGCACAGATACGCAGTATTTT.

This chain connects TRBV28 to TRBJ2-7; 12 nucleotides align to TRBD2. Germline V CDR1 and CDR2: MDHEN, SYDVKM. With V trimmed by 3 bases and J by 1 base, 10 bases remained unmatched. This CDR3 is built from 18 residues. CDR3 coding DNA: TGTGCCAGCAGTTTCTTCCTCCTGACTAGCGGGGGATCCTACGAGCAGTACTTC. This gives the protein CASSFFLLTSGGSYEQYF.

In DNA, the CDR3 is TGTGCCAGCAGGGGACAGGGAAAAAATCAGCCCCAGCATTTT. Translation: CASRGQGKNQPQHF. The chain combines TRBV2 with TRBJ1-5; 9 nucleotides match TRBD1. CDR1 and CDR2 (germline): SNHLY, FYNNEI. V lost 6 bases, J lost 4 bases, and 4 bases stayed unmatched. The CDR3 covers 14 residues.

This clone was seen once. This chain uses TRBV9 with TRBJ2-3, with D possibly TRBD2 on 5 matching bases. V dropped 7 bases and J dropped 3 bases, with 9 bases sitting between them. Germline loops: CDR1 SGDLS, CDR2 YYNGEE. The CDR3 length is 12 residues. Written as DNA, the CDR3 is TGTGCCAGCGAGGGAGATACAGATACGCAGTATTTT. Protein sequence: CASEGDTDTQYF.

This chain uses TRBV27 with TRBJ1-5, with unresolved D. CDR1 and CDR2 from the germline V gene are MNHEY and SMNVEV (reference sequence). The CDR3 loop spans 14 amino acids. Between the trimmed V and J ends, which lost 6 bases and 2 bases, there was a span of 11 bases. The CDR3 bases are TGTGCCAGCAGCCTATTGAATGGCAATCAGCCCCAGCATTTT. This gives the protein CASSLLNGNQPQHF.

The chain carries TRBV2 and TRBJ1-5, with 9 bases lining up with TRBD1. CDR3 length: 16 residues. Trimming at V came to 3 bases and at J to 2 bases, leaving 5 bases not matched to a gene. The germline V gene has CDR1 SNHLY and CDR2 FYNNEI. For the CDR3, the DNA is TGTGCCAGCAGTGAGGACAGGGGAGGTGGCAATCAGCCCCAGCATTTT. It specifies CASSEDRGGGNQPQHF.

The V and J genes are TRBV7-2 and TRBJ2-7, with TRBD2 identical over 9 bases. The CDR3 has 18 residues. V was pared by 0 bases and J by 0 bases, with 9 bases of the junction left unmatched. Germline V gene sequence: CDR1 SGHTA, CDR2 FQGNSA. CDR3 region: CASSLAGSGGSISYEQYF. CDR3 coding DNA: TGTGCCAGCAGCTTAGCCGGGAGCGGGGGGTCTATCTCCTACGAGCAGTACTTC.

This clone was observed a single time. V and J are TRBV27 and TRBJ1-4, with TRBD1 matching over 9 bases. With V trimmed by 4 bases and J by 6 bases, 3 bases remained unmatched. The CDR3 contains 14 residues. CDR1 and CDR2 from the germline V gene are MNHEY and SMNVEV (reference sequence). The CDR3 coding sequence is TGTGCCAGCAGTTCTTGGACAGGGGATGAAAAACTGTTTTTT. Protein product: CASSSWTGDEKLFF.

The count of this clone is one. The rearrangement links TRBV12-3 or TRBV12-4 to TRBJ2-7; D uncertain. The V and J ends lost 4 bases and 2 bases respectively, with 3 bases between them. The CDR3 loop spans 11 amino acids. The CDR3 DNA follows: TGTGCCAGCAGTTCCGCCTACGAGCAGTACTTC. Translation: CASSSAYEQYF.

The chain uses TRBV3-1 (or the pseudogene TRBV3-2) and TRBJ2-7; a possible D gene is TRBD1 (5 bases). Germline V gene data show CDR1 as LGHDT and CDR2 as YNNKEL (reference sequence). With 8 bases removed from V and 3 bases from J, the gap between germline ends came to 23 bases. The length of the CDR3 is 16 residues. CDR3 coding DNA: TGTGCCAGCTTGGGCTTCCTGGGGCGGAATGGCTACGAGCAGTACTTC. Protein: CASLGFLGRNGYEQYF.

V usage is TRBV5-6 and J usage is TRBJ1-3; D remains unclear. The CDR3 is 16 amino acids. Per germline, CDR1 SGHDT and CDR2 YYEEEE. The V end lost 0 bases, the J end lost 4 bases, and 14 bases lay between the germline ends. Here the CDR3 DNA reads TGTGCCAGCAGCTTGGGAGGCGGGCGAGCAGGAAACACCATATATTTT. Protein sequence: CASSLGGGRAGNTIYF.

The chain uses TRBV5-1 and TRBJ1-4, with TRBD1 as a possible D gene (5 bases). The CDR3 contains 16 residues. Trimming took 0 bases from V and 4 from J, leaving 13 bases between them. The germline V gene has CDR1 SGHRS and CDR2 YFSETQ. In DNA form, the CDR3 reads TGCGCCAGCAGCTTGGCCGGGGGACGGAATAATGAAAAACTGTTTTTT. This encodes CASSLAGGRNNEKLFF.

V gene TRBV6-4 combines with J gene TRBJ1-1; 8 bases line up with TRBD1. V lost 3 bases, J lost 8 bases, and 5 bases stayed unmatched. Germline values: CDR1 MRHNA, CDR2 SNTAGT. The CDR3 has 13 residues. CDR3 region: CASSEGQEGEAFF. The CDR3 DNA sequence: TGTGCCAGCAGTGAGGGACAGGAAGGGGAAGCTTTCTTT.

The gene calls are TRBV5-1 and TRBJ1-2; 7 bases are shared with TRBD1. The length of the CDR3 is 14 residues. V lost 5 bases and J lost 2; bases outside the gene matches: 6. Per germline, CDR1 SGHRS and CDR2 YFSETQ. Here the CDR3 reads CASRSGTDNYGYTF. In DNA form, the CDR3 reads TGCGCCAGCAGGTCAGGGACAGACAACTATGGCTACACCTTC.

The V and J genes are TRBV3-1 (or the pseudogene TRBV3-2) and TRBJ1-4, with 8 bases matching TRBD1. Trimming took 4 bases from V and 2 from J; bases not matched to a gene: 0. Per germline, CDR1 LGHDT and CDR2 YNNKEL (reference sequence). This CDR3 spans 14 amino acids. In DNA form, the CDR3 reads TGTGCCAGCAGCCGGGACAGGACTAATGAAAAACTGTTTTTT. Translated: CASSRDRTNEKLFF.

This clone was observed a single time. The rearrangement uses TRBV6-4 and TRBJ1-6; D may be TRBD1 (6 bases). Trimming took 7 bases from V and 7 from J, leaving 11 bases between them. CDR1 and CDR2 (germline): MRHNA, SNTAGT. The CDR3 covers 13 residues. The CDR3 region has the DNA TGTGCCAGCATAGCAGGGGAAAATTCACCCCTCCACTTT. Its translation is CASIAGENSPLHF.

The chain recombines TRBV3-1 (or the pseudogene TRBV3-2) with TRBJ2-1; D is undetermined. V was pared by 7 bases and J by 8 bases, with 15 bases between. CDR1 LGHDT and CDR2 YNNKEL come from the germline V gene (reference sequence). The CDR3 has 13 amino acids. CDR3 amino acids: CASTETGSDEQFF. The CDR3 bases are TGTGCCAGCACGGAGACGGGTTCAGATGAGCAGTTCTTC.

V is TRBV2 and J is TRBJ1-6, with D perhaps matching TRBD1 (6 bases). The V gene lost 11 bases and the J gene lost 6 bases, with 17 bases spanning the gap. Germline V gene sequence: CDR1 SNHLY, CDR2 FYNNEI. CDR3 length: 14 residues. The CDR3 coding sequence is TGTGCCGGATTCGACAGGACCCCTAATTCACCCCTCCACTTT. It is translated as CAGFDRTPNSPLHF.

The V call is TRBV12-5, the J call TRBJ2-7; D is perhaps TRBD2 (5 bases). In germline, CDR1 is LGHNT, CDR2 FRNRAP. Between the trimmed V and J ends, which lost 5 bases and 4 bases, there was a span of 15 bases. This CDR3 spans 14 amino acids. The CDR3, as DNA: TGTGCTAGTGGTACGGGGAGAACCCTTTACGAGCAGTACTTC. Protein sequence: CASGTGRTLYEQYF.

The V gene is TRBV7-2, the J gene TRBJ1-5; D not resolved. Germline CDR1 and CDR2: SGHTA and FQGNSA. This CDR3 is 14 amino acids long. V was trimmed by 8 bases and J by 4 bases, leaving 15 bases between them. CDR3 DNA: TGTGCCAGCGGTCGAGGTAGCCCAAATCAGCCCCAGCATTTT. Translation gives CASGRGSPNQPQHF.